This T cell receptor (beta chain) is from a study of graft-versus-host responses after intestinal transplantation. Across the study: Each transplant was multivisceral, liver-intestinal, or isolated intestinal. The study gave all recipients anti-thymocyte globulin induction, then tacrolimus and steroids for 2 to 3 years. Study results and limitations: Elevated graft-versus-host to host-versus-graft clonal ratios in allografts were recorded for patients with graft-donor T cell macrochimerism. Recipient marrow showed GvH clones, some seen first in ileum or blood.

The CDR3 runs 12 residues. Trimming removed 2 bases from V and 10 bases from J; junction bases left unmatched: 7. CDR1 and CDR2 (germline): GTSNPN, SVGIG (reference sequence). TCRdb's table, derived via immunoSEQ multiplex PCR, lists solely in-frame clones and lacks some. This repertoire shows about 120,000 clones, about 93% found once; its top ten account for roughly 0.12%. A word on this clone: Its antigen is not identified.

This chain joins TRBV30 and TRBJ1-2, with 7 bases aligning to TRBD1. This TCR was sampled from a human donor who received an intestinal transplant. Here the sequenced sample was unstimulated CD4+ T cells sorted from spleen or lymph node cells, taken before intestinal transplant. CDR3 coding DNA: TGTGCCTGGAGTCGACAGGGAGGAACCTACACCTTC. It specifies CAWSRQGGTYTF.